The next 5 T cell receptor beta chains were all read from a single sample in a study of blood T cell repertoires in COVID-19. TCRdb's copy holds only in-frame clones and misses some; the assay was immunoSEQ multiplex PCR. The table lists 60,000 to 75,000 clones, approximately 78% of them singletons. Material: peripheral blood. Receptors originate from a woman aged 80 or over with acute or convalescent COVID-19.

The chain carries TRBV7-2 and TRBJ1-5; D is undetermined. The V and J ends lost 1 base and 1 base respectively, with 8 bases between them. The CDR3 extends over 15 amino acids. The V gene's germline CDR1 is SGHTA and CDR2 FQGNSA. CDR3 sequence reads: CASSLGHRSNQPQHF. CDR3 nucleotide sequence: TGTGCCAGCAGCTTAGGACATAGAAGCAATCAGCCCCAGCATTTT.

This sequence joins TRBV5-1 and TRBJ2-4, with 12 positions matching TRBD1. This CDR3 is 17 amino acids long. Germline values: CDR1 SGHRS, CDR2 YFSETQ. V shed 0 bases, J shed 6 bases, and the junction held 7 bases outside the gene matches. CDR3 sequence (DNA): TGCGCCAGCAGCTTGGTTTGGGACAGGGGGCCCCCAAACATTCAGTACTTC. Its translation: CASSLVWDRGPPNIQYF.

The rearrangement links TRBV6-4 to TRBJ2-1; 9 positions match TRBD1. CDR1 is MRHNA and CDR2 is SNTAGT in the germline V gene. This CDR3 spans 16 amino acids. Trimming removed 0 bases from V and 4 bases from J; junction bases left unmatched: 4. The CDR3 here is CASSDSGGQGYNEQFF. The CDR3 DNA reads TGTGCCAGCAGTGACTCAGGCGGACAGGGGTACAATGAGCAGTTCTTC.

CDR3 residues: CASSPSQAGGSEQYF. The CDR3 coding sequence is TGTGCCAGCAGCCCCAGCCAAGCGGGGGGGTCCGAGCAGTACTTC. The chain joins TRBV3-1 (or the pseudogene TRBV3-2) to TRBJ2-7; 10 bases line up with TRBD2. CDR1 is LGHDT and CDR2 is YNNKEL in the germline V gene (reference sequence). With 4 bases clipped from V and 6 bases from J, the junction kept 9 bases outside the gene matches. This CDR3 comprises 15 residues.

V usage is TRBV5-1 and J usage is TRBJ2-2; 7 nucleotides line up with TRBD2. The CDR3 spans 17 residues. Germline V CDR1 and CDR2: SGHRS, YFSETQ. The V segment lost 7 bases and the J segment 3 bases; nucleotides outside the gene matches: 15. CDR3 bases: TGCGCCAGCTGTCTCCTTCTAGCGGAGCGGGACACCGGGGAGCTGTTTTTT. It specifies CASCLLLAERDTGELFF. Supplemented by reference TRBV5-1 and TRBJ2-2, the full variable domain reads KAGVTQTPRYLIKTRGQQVTLSCSPISGHRSVSWYQQTPGQGLQFLFEYFSETQRNKGNFPGRFSGRQFSNSRSEMNVSTLELGDSALYLCASCLLLAERDTGELFFGEGSRLTVL.